This TCR beta chain was identified in a study of cytomegalovirus exposure and HLA in healthy donors. The study sampled nominally healthy donors, though unrecorded immune exposures were likely. V was pared by 3 bases and J by 4 bases, with 4 bases of the junction left unmatched. Germline V lookup: CDR1 SGHVS, CDR2 FQNEAQ. The CDR3 consists of 16 residues. As concerns this clone: Its antigen is currently unknown.

Primers: 60 Vbeta forward and 13 Jbeta reverse. Clones were read by immunoSEQ multiplex PCR, and TCRdb kept only the in-frame ones, dropping some. The profile shows about 86,000 clones, about 71% of them singletons. Whole-study findings and limits: One variant, a missense change in DCLRE1C, was linked in a later analysis to TCR beta V- and J-gene trimming. Within an earlier analysis, most TCR beta V segments proved productive either about 90% or about 30% of the time.

The TCR originated in a man aged 55 to 70 in good health and CMV-seronegative. The V and J genes are TRBV7-8 and TRBJ2-3; 13 bases line up with TRBD2. The sequenced sample consisted of PBMCs. The CDR3, as DNA: TGTGCCAGCAGCTTTGGACTAGCGGGAGTTTCAGATACGCAGTATTTT. The encoded protein is CASSFGLAGVSDTQYF.